A single sample is the source of the 10 T cell receptor beta chains below, sequenced in a study of blood T cells in healthy people across ages. The use of a sample-barcoded 5' primer and a J-beta primer mix characterized a second PCR of roughly 6 to 11 cycles. Each CDR3 protein is one row after TCRdb ran MiXCR on the 5' RACE reads. The sample lists fewer than 700,000 distinct CDR3 sequences, approximately 40% seen once, with around 30% in the top ten. Sequencing input: blood. These receptors were taken from a man older than 75 in good health.

This sequence joins TRBV20-1 and TRBJ2-3; perhaps TRBD2 as D (6 bases). CDR1 and CDR2 from the germline V gene are DFQATT and SNEGSKA (reference sequence). This CDR3 has 15 residues. Trimming pared 2 bases from V and 2 bases from J, leaving 14 bases between. CDR3 sequence: CSARRSGYPTDTQYF. DNA for the CDR3: TGCAGTGCTAGACGTAGCGGATACCCCACAGATACGCAGTATTTT.

The rearrangement links TRBV20-1 to TRBJ1-4, with no clear D. Germline V gene sequence: CDR1 DFQATT, CDR2 SNEGSKA (reference sequence). Trimming took 8 bases from V and 7 from J, leaving 11 bases between them. The CDR3 runs 11 residues. CDR3 sequence reads: CSTQWGEKLFF. In DNA form, the CDR3 reads TGCAGTACCCAATGGGGTGAAAAACTGTTTTTT.

There are a few counts of this clonotype. CDR3 region: CASSEYADNSPLHF. CDR3 DNA sequence: TGTGCCAGCAGCGAGTACGCCGATAATTCACCCCTCCACTTT. This chain joins TRBV9 and TRBJ1-6; no clear D. This CDR3 spans 14 amino acids. V lost 3 bases and J lost 5, with 9 bases in between. Germline V CDR1 and CDR2: SGDLS, YYNGEE.

In its sample, this clonotype was seen a few times. The J gene is TRBJ1-1, the V gene TRBV2; no clear D. CDR3 length: 13 residues. Germline CDR1 and CDR2: SNHLY and FYNNEI. Trimming cost V 11 bases and J 1 base, with 14 bases left between them. The CDR3 nucleotides read TGTGCCTCGAGGGATCAACGGAACACTGAAGCTTTCTTT. Translated: CASRDQRNTEAFF.

V gene TRBV7-2 combines with J gene TRBJ1-5; 9 bases align to TRBD1. The trim removed 3 bases at V and 6 bases at J, leaving 6 bases unmatched. CDR3 size: 15 residues. Germline assignment: CDR1 SGHTA and CDR2 FQGNSA. The CDR3 here is CASSLGQGKGQPQHF. The CDR3 DNA sequence: TGTGCCAGCAGCTTGGGACAGGGTAAGGGTCAGCCCCAGCATTTT.

In this sample, this clonotype turned up a few times. The rearrangement joins TRBV10-1 to TRBJ2-1, with 10 bases lining up with TRBD2. The germline V gene has CDR1 WNHNN and CDR2 SYGVQD (reference sequence). The CDR3 runs 16 residues. V shed 8 bases, J shed 8 bases, and the junction held 15 bases outside the gene matches. The CDR3 DNA reads TGCGCCAGCTCCGCTGGAGCGGGAGGGCCCTCGGATGAGCAGTTCTTC. Protein product: CASSAGAGGPSDEQFF.

This clonotype was counted only a few times. The J gene is TRBJ2-1, the V gene TRBV6-6, with 9 bases that match TRBD1. V was clipped by 4 bases and J by 2 bases; unmatched bases: 9. The CDR3 spans 17 residues. Germline values: CDR1 MNHNY, CDR2 SVGAGI (reference sequence). As DNA, the CDR3 is TGTGCCAGCAGTTCCCTGGGACAGGGAGGCACCTACAATGAGCAGTTCTTC. The encoded protein is CASSSLGQGGTYNEQFF.

This clonotype appeared a single time. The chain recombines TRBV11-2 with TRBJ2-4, with D perhaps TRBD1 (5 bases). V dropped 4 bases and J dropped 3 bases, with 16 bases sitting between them. CDR3 size: 16 residues. Germline CDR1 and CDR2: SGHAT and FQNNGV. CDR3 nucleotides: TGTGCCAGCAGCTCTGCCCCCCGCAGGGACAAAAACATTCAGTACTTC. As protein: CASSSAPRRDKNIQYF.

The chain links TRBV6-2 or TRBV6-3 to TRBJ2-1, with unresolved D. Trimming took 8 bases from V and 4 from J, leaving 9 bases between them. Germline V gives CDR1 MNHEY, CDR2 SVGEGT. This CDR3 is built from 12 residues. CDR3 protein: CASDQLYNEQFF. The CDR3 DNA sequence: TGTGCCAGCGACCAGTTATACAATGAGCAGTTCTTC.

The rearrangement links TRBV6-5 to TRBJ2-3, with D tentatively TRBD1 (7 bases). The germline V and J ends were trimmed by 6 bases and 0 bases, with 13 bases remaining between them. Germline V CDR1 and CDR2: MNHEY, SVGAGI. The CDR3 runs to 15 residues. CDR3 in amino acids: CASSRGTDSTDTQYF. In DNA, the CDR3 is TGTGCCAGCAGCCGCGGGACAGATAGCACAGATACGCAGTATTTT.